This section outlines one T cell receptor (beta chain) sequence together with its context. Germline CDR1 reads GTSNPN; CDR2 reads SVGIG (reference sequence). The CDR3 consists of 12 residues. The J segment lost 5 bases and the V segment lost 5 bases, leaving 5 bases of the junction unmatched. The data were taken from a study of CD8+ T cells in alopecia areata. cDNA prepared by RNA extraction and subsequent reverse transcription served as the template for sequencing. Using immunoSEQ multiplex PCR, the repertoire was profiled, and TCRdb retains in-frame clones only, with some absent. The sample records some 110,000 clones, 55% to 65% being singletons. Both CD4+ and CD8+ T cells were separated by sorting PBMCs.

The chain recombines TRBV30 with TRBJ2-5, with TRBD2 matching over 7 bases. The clonotype originates from a human donor in good health. The sequenced material came from CD4+ T cells sorted from blood. CDR3 residues: CAWAAGPETQYF. In nucleotides, the CDR3 is TGTGCCTGGGCAGCGGGGCCGGAGACCCAGTACTTC.